This TCR beta chain was recorded in a study of T-cell memory formation after mild COVID-19. Whole-study findings and limits: Contracting CD4+ clones sat mainly in CM and EM; CD8+ in EMRA. Clones contracting across day 15 to 85 had a balanced CD4/CD8 profile; later expanding clones leaned CD4+.

5'RACE primed from the constant segment yielded TCR alpha and TCR beta cDNA libraries bearing sample barcodes and UMIs. TCRdb processed the 5' RACE reads anew with MiXCR; each CDR3 protein has one entry. The data show 150,000 or so distinct CDR3 sequences, less than 40% seen once. Germline values: CDR1 DFQATT, CDR2 SNEGSKA (reference sequence). CDR3 length: 15 residues. V shed 3 bases, J shed 4 bases, and the junction held 6 bases outside the gene matches. The table lists this clonotype with a few counts. Its antigen is undetermined. The sequence was obtained from an adult woman who had mild COVID-19 (a few samples of this study predate the infection). Cell type and time point are not known. The sample comprised PBMCs or a T cell subset sorted from them (not recorded which). The V call is TRBV20-1, the J call TRBJ2-2, with 9 bases matching TRBD1. The CDR3 reads CSARNLDRGTGELFF. The CDR3 DNA sequence: TGCAGTGCTAGGAACCTGGACAGGGGCACCGGGGAGCTGTTTTTT.